Listed below are T cell receptor beta chains from one sample, sequenced in a study of breast tumors, draining lymph nodes, adjacent tissues. MiXCR, applied by TCRdb to the multiplex PCR reads, yields one record per CDR3 protein. The sample lists around 140,000 distinct CDR3 sequences; approximately 20% were seen once. The sequencing sample was made of axillary lymph node tissue. The source of these receptors is a female donor with breast cancer. Some clones in this sample may be carry-over from other donors' samples. The CDR3 runs from the conserved cysteine through the conserved F or W. D genes are given only for firm matches. Not every row has a clone size; where given, it reads once, few, many or a size class.

clone_size	j_call	d_call	v_call	cdr3_nt	cdr3_aa
many	TRBJ1-2	.	TRBV7-8	TGTGCCAGCAGCTTAGAGGCCAGCATAGGCTACACCTTC	CASSLEASIGYTF
.	TRBJ2-1	.	TRBV11-3	TGTGCCAGCAGCTTGGACACTCTTAGGAACAATGAGCAGTTCTTC	CASSLDTLRNNEQFF
.	TRBJ1-5	.	TRBV28	TGTGCCAGCAGGCCATGGGCGGATTATCAGCCCCAGCATTTT	CASRPWADYQPQHF
many	TRBJ2-1	.	TRBV20-1	TGCAGTGCTAGAGGAGGATCGGGACAACCCCGCAGCTCCTACAATGAGCAGTTCTTC	CSARGGSGQPRSSYNEQFF
.	TRBJ1-2	.	TRBV13	TGTGCCAGCAGCTTCCGGGGGACCAACTATGGCTACACCTTC	CASSFRGTNYGYTF
many	TRBJ2-3	TRBD2	TRBV15	TGTGCCACCAGCGAGGGGAGGACTAGCGGGAGTTTGAGAGATACGCAGTATTTT	CATSEGRTSGSLRDTQYF
many	TRBJ2-7	.	TRBV7-2	TGTGCCAGCAGCTTATCACCGGGGAGATACGAGCAGTACTTC	CASSLSPGRYEQYF
many	TRBJ2-7	.	TRBV20-1	TGCAGTGCTAGGGGTGGTGGCGGGGGCTCGTCCTACGAGCAGTACTTC	CSARGGGGGSSYEQYF
many	TRBJ2-7	TRBD1	TRBV5-8	TGTGCCAGCAGCCCGGGGACAGGGAGGAACGAGCAGTACTTC	CASSPGTGRNEQYF
many	TRBJ1-5	TRBD1	TRBV7-7	TGTGCTAGCAACTATCGGACAGGGGCAGATCAGCCCCAGCATTTT	CASNYRTGADQPQHF
.	TRBJ2-3	.	TRBV11-1	TGTGCCAGCAGAAGGGGGGACAGCACAGATACGCAGTATTTT	CASRRGDSTDTQYF
many	TRBJ1-6	TRBD1	TRBV27	TGCGCCAGCAGCTTGGGACAGGGGGATTCACCCCTCCACTTT	CASSLGQGDSPLHF
many	TRBJ2-7	.	TRBV3-1	TGTGCCAGCAGCCAGGCGGGCGAGCAGTACTTC	CASSQAGEQYF
.	TRBJ1-2	.	TRBV6-5	TGTGCCAGCACTAGGGGTCTGGCGACTAGCTATCGCTACACCTTC	CASTRGLATSYRYTF
many	TRBJ2-7	.	TRBV6-1	TGTGCCATCGGATTGGGAGGTCCCCGCGAGCAGTACTTC	CAIGLGGPREQYF
many	TRBJ1-2	TRBD1	TRBV20-1	TGCAGTGCTCGAACAGGGGGCGATGGCTACACCTTC	CSARTGGDGYTF
many	TRBJ1-5	.	TRBV6-1	TGTGCCAGCAGTGACGGGCCCCAGCATTTT	CASSDGPQHF
many	TRBJ2-1	TRBD1	TRBV12-3/TRBV12-4	TGTGCCAGCACCCTGGCAGGGGGATACAATGAGCAGTTCTTC	CASTLAGGYNEQFF
many	TRBJ1-2	TRBD1	TRBV20-1	TGCAGTGCTAGCTCGGGACAGTATTATGGCTACACCTTC	CSASSGQYYGYTF
many	TRBJ1-2	.	TRBV3-1	TGTGCCAGCAGCCATCGACAGAGAGGCTACACCTTC	CASSHRQRGYTF
many	TRBJ2-5	TRBD2	TRBV9	TGTGCCAGCAGCGGAGACCTGACTAGCGGGAGACAGACCCAGTACTTC	CASSGDLTSGRQTQYF
many	TRBJ1-6	TRBD1	TRBV14	TGTGCCAGCAGCCACCGGGACAGACATAATTCACCCCTCCACTTT	CASSHRDRHNSPLHF
many	TRBJ1-3	.	TRBV12-3/TRBV12-4	TGTGCCAGCACGGACCTCTCTGGAAACACCATATATTTT	CASTDLSGNTIYF
many	TRBJ2-1	.	TRBV10-3	TGTGCCATCAGTGAGTCGTTGGACAATGAGCAGTTCTTC	CAISESLDNEQFF
many	TRBJ2-2	TRBD2	TRBV10-1	TGCGCCAGCATGGCGGGAGTAGGTACCGGGGAGCTGTTTTTT	CASMAGVGTGELFF
many	TRBJ2-3	TRBD2	TRBV10-2	TGCGCCACTCTCCCGGGACTAGCGGGAGGGGATACGCAGTATTTT	CATLPGLAGGDTQYF
many	TRBJ1-6	.	TRBV20-1	TGCAGTGCTACTTCCGGCCTCTTGGCACCCCCCCACTTT	CSATSGLLAPPHF
many	TRBJ2-1	TRBD1	TRBV4-1	TGCGCCAGCAGCCTCGCTCGGACAGGGCGGGATGAGCAGTTCTTC	CASSLARTGRDEQFF
many	TRBJ2-1	TRBD2	TRBV5-8	TGTGCCAGCAGCTTGGCCTGGCTAGCGGGAGGGAATGAGCAGTTCTTC	CASSLAWLAGGNEQFF
few	TRBJ2-7	TRBD2	TRBV28	TGTGCCAGCAGTCTCGAAGGGACTAGCTCCCTCGAGCAGTACTTC	CASSLEGTSSLEQYF
.	TRBJ2-5	.	TRBV12-3/TRBV12-4	TGTGCCAGCAGTTTATTTGGGAGGGGGCGAGGGGAGACCCAGTACTTC	CASSLFGRGRGETQYF
many	TRBJ2-1	.	TRBV5-1	TGCGCCAGCAGCTTGGCCTCTAGCGTGGGCTACAATGAGCAGTTCTTC	CASSLASSVGYNEQFF
.	TRBJ2-7	TRBD2	TRBV6-2/TRBV6-3	TGTGCCAGCAGTTACTCTGGGACTAGCAGGACTGTGCAGTACTTC	CASSYSGTSRTVQYF
many	TRBJ2-7	.	TRBV20-1	TGCAGTGCTAGCCGACAGACTACCTACGAGCAGTACTTC	CSASRQTTYEQYF
.	TRBJ2-1	.	TRBV7-8	TGTGCCAGCAAGGGGGGGGGGAGGGCCAGCCGGAATGACAATGAGCAGTTCTTC	CASKGGGRASRNDNEQFF
many	TRBJ2-7	.	TRBV7-2	TGTGCCAGCGGGGCGGGGATTTACTCCTACGAGCAGTACTTC	CASGAGIYSYEQYF
few	TRBJ2-1	.	TRBV18	TGTGCCAGCTCACCCCTGCGGCTCAGCTCCTACAATGAGCAGTTCTTC	CASSPLRLSSYNEQFF
many	TRBJ2-2	.	TRBV12-3/TRBV12-4	TGTGCCAGCAGATCGGGACAAAACACCGGGGAGCTGTTTTTT	CASRSGQNTGELFF
many	TRBJ1-4	.	TRBV30	TGTGCCTGGAGTGTAGGTCATAATGAAAAACTGTTTTTT	CAWSVGHNEKLFF
many	TRBJ2-5	TRBD2	TRBV20-1	TGCAGTGCCCTACTAGCGGGAGGGCACAAGACCCAGTACTTC	CSALLAGGHKTQYF
.	TRBJ2-2	TRBD2	TRBV5-1	TGTGCCAGCAGCTTGCGGGGGGCGGACGGGGAGCTGTTTTTT	CASSLRGADGELFF
many	TRBJ2-3	.	TRBV10-1	TGCGCCAGCAGTGTATCCAGGGAAGATACGCAGTATTTT	CASSVSREDTQYF
.	TRBJ2-1	TRBD1	TRBV19	TGTGCCAGTAGTATTTTAGGGGGCGCGGGCAATGAGCAGTTCTTC	CASSILGGAGNEQFF
many	TRBJ2-7	TRBD2	TRBV6-2/TRBV6-3	TGTGCCAGCAGTTACGGATCTAGCGGGACCCGCTCCTACGAGCAGTACTTC	CASSYGSSGTRSYEQYF
many	TRBJ2-1	TRBD2	TRBV9	TGTGCCAGCAGCGCAAATTCCCTAGCGGGAGGGGGCAATGAGCAGTTCTTC	CASSANSLAGGGNEQFF
many	TRBJ2-1	TRBD1	TRBV24-1	TGTGCCACCAGTGACTCCGGACAGGCTAGGGACAATGAGCAGTTCTTC	CATSDSGQARDNEQFF
many	TRBJ2-3	TRBD1	TRBV4-1	TGCGCCAGCAGCCCAAGAGAAACCTCGACAGGGGGCACAGATACGCAGTATTTT	CASSPRETSTGGTDTQYF
many	TRBJ2-7	TRBD1	TRBV28	TGTGCCAGCAGTTTCGACAGGGTGGTGCAGTACTTC	CASSFDRVVQYF
many	TRBJ2-1	.	TRBV30	TGTGCCTGGAAAGGGGGGGTGGTCTACGATGAGCAGTTCTTC	CAWKGGVVYDEQFF
many	TRBJ1-2	TRBD1	TRBV6-2/TRBV6-3	TGTGCCAGCACCAACGACAGGGTCTATGGCTACACCTTC	CASTNDRVYGYTF
many	TRBJ2-7	.	TRBV28	TGTGCCAGCAGTTTATCCCAGACAGGATCCTACGAGCAGTACTTC	CASSLSQTGSYEQYF
many	TRBJ2-3	.	TRBV15	TGTGCCACCAGCAGAAGTGGGAGCACAGATACGCAGTATTTT	CATSRSGSTDTQYF
many	TRBJ2-7	.	TRBV10-3	TGTGCCATCAGTGAGTCGCTCTACGAGCAGTACTTC	CAISESLYEQYF
.	TRBJ2-1	.	TRBV18	TGTGCCAGCTCCCCGTCGAGGGATAGCAAAGGGTACAATGAGCAGTTCTTC	CASSPSRDSKGYNEQFF
.	TRBJ2-2	.	TRBV24-1	TGTGCCACCAGTGACCAGGACACCGGGGAGCTGTTTTTT	CATSDQDTGELFF
many	TRBJ2-2	.	TRBV7-3	TGTGCCAGCAGCTTTCTCGGGACCCAGAACACCGGGGAGCTGTTTTTT	CASSFLGTQNTGELFF